The subject of this entry is one T cell receptor (beta chain). Its antigen is unknown. Base-call qualities are not available, and no considerably larger clone is one nucleotide away. This sample was included in a study of response to subunit inactivated influenza vaccine (dated by TCRdb to 2017 to 2018). Some background on the complete study: The study used deep quantitative T cell receptor repertoire profiling to track responses to a trivalent subunit inactivated influenza vaccine. The investigation overall reported the following: According to the authors, only a limited number of new T cells may be recruited by each seasonal influenza vaccination.

Including the terminal cysteine and phenylalanine, the CDR3 comprises 16 residues. Only CDR3 DNA is held: 48 bases, read in frame from base 1. The V end gives up 4 bases and the J end 8 bases, leaving 6 bases in the junction not matched to a gene. For CDR1 and CDR2, the germline V gene (reference sequence) lists SGHNT and YYREEE. The method was RT-PCR. Sequencing was carried out with an Illumina HiSeq 2500. TCRdb reprocessed the public reads (quality trimming at Q25 with fastp, clone calling with MiXCR) and kept in-frame beta chains. Entries that share a CDR3 protein sequence are merged under the most common genes and DNA. The sample table records approximately 530,000 distinct CDR3 sequences; approximately 7.7% of these occur just once. About an eighth of the sample belongs to the ten largest clones.

Recombination connected TRBV5-4 to TRBJ2-1, with 16 bases matching TRBD2. The sample here was PBMCs from blood, taken around 2 years after vaccination. The TCR was taken from a man between 50 and 70 years old who received an inactivated influenza vaccine. Donor details come from another sample of the same person, matched by shared clones. The sequenced DNA is TGTGCCAGCAGCCAAGGGACTAGCGGGAGGGGAGATGAGCAGTTCTTC. It translates to CASSQGTSGRGDEQFF.